Presented here are 28 T cell receptor beta chains from one specimen sequenced in a study of chemoradiotherapy in HPV16-positive cancers. The data were produced by immunoSEQ multiplex PCR, yet TCRdb's version contains in-frame clones alone and is incomplete. Of 15,000 or so clones in the sample, more than 90% were seen once. The source material was blood, sampled from a patient who underwent chemoradiotherapy. The receptors shown here come from a human donor with HPV-associated anogenital cancer.

This clone has just a few counts. The V and J genes are TRBV27 and TRBJ1-5; D remains ambiguous. Trimming removed 3 bases from V and 2 bases from J, with 8 bases in between. Germline assignment: CDR1 MNHEY and CDR2 SMNVEV (reference sequence). CDR3 length: 14 residues. The CDR3: CASSLVFGNQPQHF. The CDR3 DNA reads as TGTGCCAGCAGTTTGGTTTTCGGCAATCAGCCCCAGCATTTT.

The chain has TRBV7-9 and TRBJ2-1; 8 bases map to TRBD1. This CDR3 is built from 15 residues. Looked up from germline, CDR1 is SEHNR and CDR2 is FQNEAQ (reference sequence). V lost 7 bases, J lost 4 bases, and 9 bases stayed unmatched. CDR3 residues: CASTLDRASYNEQFF. CDR3 DNA sequence: TGTGCCAGCACCCTGGACAGGGCAAGTTACAATGAGCAGTTCTTC. The full variable domain, rest sourced from reference TRBV7-9 and TRBJ2-1, is DTGVSQNPRHKITKRGQNVTFRCDPISEHNRLYWYRQTLGQGPEFLTYFQNEAQLEKSRLLSDRFSAERPKGSFSTLEIQRTEQGDSAMYLCASTLDRASYNEQFFGPGTRLTVL.

The V call is TRBV5-1, the J call TRBJ1-5; possible D gene TRBD1, 6 bases. This CDR3 is built from 15 residues. Between the trimmed V and J ends, which lost 5 bases and 5 bases, there was a span of 17 bases. CDR1 is SGHRS, CDR2 YFSETQ, per germline. CDR3 sequence: CASREQGGGDQPQHF. The CDR3 region has the DNA TGCGCCAGCAGAGAACAGGGTGGCGGGGATCAGCCCCAGCATTTT.

The rearrangement links TRBV2 to TRBJ2-1; 11 bases map to TRBD1. Germline CDR1 is SNHLY and CDR2 is FYNNEI. Trimming cost V 6 bases and J 2 bases; bases outside gene matches: 0. The CDR3 sequence is 14 residues long. CDR3 in amino acids: CASRDRGPYNEQFF. CDR3 bases: TGTGCCAGCAGGGACAGGGGGCCCTACAATGAGCAGTTCTTC.

This chain links TRBV6-5 with TRBJ2-2; 9 nucleotides line up with TRBD2. Germline values: CDR1 MNHEY, CDR2 SVGAGI. The CDR3 extends over 14 amino acids. Trimming cost V 6 bases and J 2 bases; bases outside gene matches: 1. CDR3 in amino acids: CASRAGGNTGELFF. In DNA form, the CDR3 reads TGTGCCAGCAGAGCGGGGGGTAACACCGGGGAGCTGTTTTTT.

The chain links TRBV19 to TRBJ1-1; 7 bases align to TRBD1. This CDR3 region has 13 residues. Per the germline V gene, CDR1 is LNHDA and CDR2 is SQIVND (reference sequence). Trimming cost V 9 bases and J 1 base; bases outside gene matches: 5. CDR3 region: CASSYRGNTEAFF. CDR3 in DNA: TGTGCCAGCTCCTACAGGGGGAACACTGAAGCTTTCTTT.

The rearrangement joins TRBV27 to TRBJ1-5, with 7 bases fitting TRBD1. The CDR3 spans 17 residues. Germline CDR1 and CDR2: MNHEY and SMNVEV (reference sequence). With V trimmed by 7 bases and J by 0 bases, 12 bases remained unmatched. The CDR3 region is CASKRQGGSHSNQPQHF. CDR3 nucleotide sequence: TGTGCCAGCAAACGACAGGGAGGTTCGCATAGCAATCAGCCCCAGCATTTT.

The chain couples TRBV15 to TRBJ1-5, with unresolved D. The germline V gene encodes CDR1 LNHNV and CDR2 YYDKDF (reference sequence). V lost 3 bases, J lost 6 bases, and 6 bases lay in between. The CDR3 length is 12 residues. CDR3 nucleotide sequence: TGTGCCACCAGCAGGGACGTTCAGCCCCAGCATTTT. This translates into CATSRDVQPQHF.

The chain uses TRBV10-2 and TRBJ2-3; TRBD2 aligns across 7 bases. This CDR3 has 14 amino acids. CDR1 and CDR2 from the germline V gene are WSHSY and SAAADI. J lost 0 bases, V lost 5 bases, and 2 bases had no gene match. The CDR3 is CASSSGASTDTQYF. DNA for the CDR3: TGCGCCAGCAGTAGCGGGGCTAGCACAGATACGCAGTATTTT.

This chain links TRBV6-1 with TRBJ1-1; D not certain. Germline values: CDR1 MNHNS, CDR2 SASEGT. V was cut by 2 bases and J by 0 bases, with 10 bases left in between. The CDR3 is made up of 15 amino acids. CDR3 loop: CASSERGIVNTEAFF. CDR3 nucleotide sequence: TGTGCCAGCAGTGAAAGAGGGATAGTGAACACTGAAGCTTTCTTT.

The chain joins TRBV19 to TRBJ1-5; D not certain. V lost 5 bases and J lost 5, with 16 bases in between. The V gene's germline CDR1 is LNHDA and CDR2 SQIVND (reference sequence). The CDR3 contains 15 residues. The CDR3 region is CASSLAGPGDQPQHF. The CDR3 DNA follows: TGTGCCAGTAGTTTGGCCGGGCCGGGAGATCAGCCCCAGCATTTT.

This chain connects TRBV30 to TRBJ2-1, with 12 bases that match TRBD2. The ends lost 2 bases at V and 9 bases at J; junction bases unmatched: 8. CDR3 size: 15 residues. Germline V gene sequence: CDR1 GTSNPN, CDR2 SVGIG (reference sequence). CDR3 bases: TGTGCCTGGAGTAACCTAGCGGGGGGGCGATCTGAGCAGTTCTTC. This sequence encodes CAWSNLAGGRSEQFF.

This rearrangement joins TRBV29-1 to TRBJ2-3; 12 bases are a match to TRBD2. This CDR3 has 15 residues. Germline CDR1 SQVTM, CDR2 ANQGSEA. With 4 bases clipped from V and 1 base from J, the junction kept 3 bases outside the gene matches. The CDR3 is CSVGRTSGGTDTQYF. Here the CDR3 DNA reads TGCAGCGTTGGTAGGACTAGCGGGGGCACAGATACGCAGTATTTT.

This chain joins TRBV18 and TRBJ2-7; D is undetermined. CDR3 length: 14 residues. V shed 2 bases and J shed 0 bases, with 8 bases lying between them. The V gene's germline CDR1 is KGHSH and CDR2 LQKENI. The chain's CDR3 is CASSPVGGSYEQYV. As DNA, the CDR3 is TGTGCCAGCTCACCAGTGGGTGGCTCCTACGAGCAGTACGTC.

J is TRBJ1-2 and V is TRBV2; D unresolved. The CDR3 loop spans 12 amino acids. The germline V gene has CDR1 SNHLY and CDR2 FYNNEI. Trimming took off 11 bases at V and 0 bases at J, with 10 bases between the two ends. CDR3 loop: CAWRITNYGYTF. CDR3 bases: TGTGCCTGGAGAATTACTAACTATGGCTACACCTTC. Together with reference TRBV2 and TRBJ1-2, the CDR3 gives the full variable domain: EPEVTQTPSHQVTQMGQEVILRCVPISNHLYFYWYRQILGQKVEFLVSFYNNEISEKSEIFDDQFSVERPDGSNFTLKIRSTKLEDSAMYFCAWRITNYGYTFGSGTRLTVV.

This clone has just a few counts. The chain employs TRBV29-1 and TRBJ1-1, with D tentatively TRBD1 (5 bases). V was pared by 4 bases and J by 8 bases, with 14 bases between. CDR3 length: 12 amino acids. Germline CDR1 is SQVTM and CDR2 is ANQGSEA. The CDR3 bases are TGCAGCGTTGGACGGCAGGGAATGGAAGCTTTCTTT. Translated, it gives CSVGRQGMEAFF. The variable domain in full, with the rest retrieved from reference TRBV29-1 and TRBJ1-1, is SAVISQKPSRDICQRGTSLTIQCQVDSQVTMMFWYRQQPGQSLTLIATANQGSEATYESGFVIDKFPISRPNLTFSTLTVSNMSPEDSSIYLCSVGRQGMEAFFGQGTRLTVV.

This chain links TRBV2 with TRBJ2-3; no clear D. The CDR3 runs to 14 residues. Trimming took off 6 bases at V and 4 bases at J, with 14 bases between the two ends. Germline CDR1 reads SNHLY; CDR2 reads FYNNEI. CDR3 nucleotides: TGTGCCAGCAGGCCACCCCCACCCGCAGATACGCAGTATTTT. This encodes CASRPPPPADTQYF.

The J gene is TRBJ2-7, the V gene TRBV28; D is perhaps TRBD1 or TRBD2 (5 bases each). The germline V and J ends were trimmed by 6 bases and 2 bases, with 14 bases remaining between them. Per germline, CDR1 MDHEN and CDR2 SYDVKM. This CDR3 is 14 amino acids long. For the CDR3, the DNA is TGTGCCAGCAGCCTCTGGGACGGCACCTACGAGCAGTACTTC. It is translated as CASSLWDGTYEQYF.

This sequence joins TRBV6-1 and TRBJ1-1; D gene unclear. The CDR3 extends over 12 amino acids. Germline values: CDR1 MNHNS, CDR2 SASEGT. V lost 2 bases, J lost 7 bases, and 8 bases lay in between. CDR3 loop: CASSETRVEAFF. CDR3 in DNA: TGTGCCAGCAGTGAAACCCGAGTTGAAGCTTTCTTT.

The chain combines TRBV7-8 with TRBJ1-1, with D tentatively TRBD1 (5 bases). The CDR3 consists of 17 residues. The germline gives CDR1 SGHVS, CDR2 FQNEAQ. V dropped 0 bases and J dropped 6 bases, with 20 bases sitting between them. CDR3 residues: CASSLAPHTRRGAEAFF. CDR3 DNA sequence: TGTGCCAGCAGCTTAGCCCCCCACACGCGTCGGGGGGCTGAAGCTTTCTTT.

This rearrangement joins TRBV9 to TRBJ2-1; 7 bases map to TRBD1. V was clipped by 3 bases and J by 0 bases; unmatched bases: 15. CDR3 length: 19 amino acids. Looked up from germline, CDR1 is SGDLS and CDR2 is YYNGEE. CDR3 sequence reads: CASSGNQNPGQSSYNEQFF. The CDR3 coding sequence is TGTGCCAGCAGCGGCAACCAGAATCCGGGACAGAGCTCCTACAATGAGCAGTTCTTC.

The CDR3 sequence is CASSYTGQGNTEQFF. The CDR3 coding sequence is TGTGCCAGCAGTTACACCGGACAGGGGAATACTGAGCAGTTCTTC. This chain joins TRBV6-5 and TRBJ2-1; 9 nucleotides align to TRBD1. CDR1 is MNHEY and CDR2 is SVGAGI in the germline V gene. This CDR3 is 15 amino acids long. Losses at the gene ends were 2 bases for V and 9 bases for J; bases not matched to a gene: 8.

J is TRBJ1-1 and V is TRBV7-9; no firm D call. This CDR3 contains 14 residues. The V end lost 4 bases, the J end lost 1 base, and 10 bases lay between the germline ends. The V gene's germline CDR1 is SEHNR and CDR2 FQNEAQ (reference sequence). The CDR3 DNA reads TGTGCCAGCAGCTCTACGGGCAGGAACACTGAAGCTTTCTTT. This sequence encodes CASSSTGRNTEAFF.

CDR3 residues: CASGLDLGGNTEAFF. DNA for the CDR3: TGTGCTAGTGGTTTAGACCTGGGAGGTAACACTGAAGCTTTCTTT. The gene calls are TRBV12-5 and TRBJ1-1; D is unclear. V was shortened by 3 bases and J by 2 bases, with 13 bases between the two germline ends. The CDR3 runs 15 residues. The germline V gene encodes CDR1 LGHNT and CDR2 FRNRAP. The full variable domain, rest sourced from reference TRBV12-5 and TRBJ1-1, is DARVTQTPRHKVTEMGQEVTMRCQPILGHNTVFWYRQTMMQGLELLAYFRNRAPLDDSGMPKDRFSAEMPDATLATLKIQPSEPRDSAVYFCASGLDLGGNTEAFFGQGTRLTVV.

This rearrangement joins TRBV6-5 to TRBJ1-1; D perhaps matches TRBD1 (6 bases). Germline assignment: CDR1 MNHEY and CDR2 SVGAGI. This CDR3 has 14 residues. Trimming left V 0 bases short and J 4 bases short, with 9 bases between. CDR3 nucleotide sequence: TGTGCCAGCAGTTACTCTGCAGGGGCCACTGAAGCTTTCTTT. Amino acid sequence: CASSYSAGATEAFF.

The chain employs TRBV27 and TRBJ2-3; perhaps TRBD2 as D (5 bases). The CDR3 has 14 residues. The germline V gene has CDR1 MNHEY and CDR2 SMNVEV (reference sequence). The germline V and J ends were trimmed by 8 bases and 0 bases, with 12 bases remaining between them. The CDR3, as DNA: TGTGCCAGCCGTACGGGATCTAGCACAGATACGCAGTATTTT. Protein sequence: CASRTGSSTDTQYF.

The chain is built from TRBV5-1 and TRBJ1-3; D is uncertain. Deletions cut 1 base from V and 1 base from J, with 3 bases between. Per germline, CDR1 SGHRS and CDR2 YFSETQ. There are 13 residues in the CDR3. The CDR3 reads CASSLFSGNTIYF. CDR3 bases: TGCGCCAGCAGCTTGTTTTCTGGAAACACCATATATTTT.

The chain has TRBV4-3 and TRBJ1-6, with 10 bases lining up with TRBD1. Germline trimming cut 0 bases from V and 10 bases from J; bases unmatched to any gene: 6. The CDR3 length is 16 residues. Germline values: CDR1 LGHNA, CDR2 YSLEER. In nucleotides, the CDR3 is TGCGCCAGCAGCCAAGATGGGGACAGGGGACGATCACCCCTCCACTTT. This sequence encodes CASSQDGDRGRSPLHF.